Presented here are 6 T cell receptor beta chains from one specimen sequenced in a study of T cells in Graves' hyperthyroidism and ophthalmopathy (dated by TCRdb to between 2018 and 2021). The protocol used for the library was multiplex PCR. Instrument used: Illumina HiSeq 2000. The TCR beta CDR3 regions were amplified from RNA transcripts. A first-round RT-PCR of the TCR CDR3 used the HTBI primer set with the Qiagen OneStep RT-PCR kit. The raw public data were reprocessed by TCRdb itself: fastp quality trimming at Q25, MiXCR clonotype calling, in-frame beta chains only. Each entry merges the rows of one CDR3 protein and shows their most common DNA and genes. This sample comprises approximately 210,000 distinct CDR3 sequences, 15% to 20% of them detected only once. Approximately 46% of the sample rests with the top ten. The sample consisted of blood. The receptors were sampled from a man in his forties or fifties with Graves' hyperthyroidism.

This clonotype was detected ten times or more. V gene TRBV18 combines with J gene TRBJ1-4; TRBD1 agrees at 7 bases. With V trimmed by 4 bases and J by 13 bases, 6 bases remained unmatched. The CDR3 covers 12 residues. Looked up from germline, CDR1 is KGHSH and CDR2 is LQKENI. CDR3 amino acids: CASSRDSSLLFF. For the CDR3, the DNA is TGTGCCAGCTCACGGGACAGCTCACTACTGTTTTTT.

This clonotype was counted ten times or more. DNA for the CDR3: TGTGCCAGCAGCCCCCAAGAGACCCAGTACTTC. Protein sequence: CASSPQETQYF. The chain recombines TRBV6-1 with TRBJ2-5, with D hard to call. Germline CDR1 MNHNS, CDR2 SASEGT. The germline V and J ends were trimmed by 6 bases and 1 base, with 3 bases remaining between them. CDR3 size: 11 residues.

This clonotype was picked up a small number of times. The chain recombines TRBV28 with TRBJ1-2; D possibly corresponds to TRBD1 (5 bases). Trimming stripped 2 bases from V and 2 bases from J, with 6 bases between. The germline V gene has CDR1 MDHEN and CDR2 SYDVKM. This CDR3 is built from 13 residues. CDR3 in amino acids: CASSLTGNYGYTF. In nucleotides, the CDR3 is TGTGCCAGCAGTTTAACAGGAAACTATGGCTACACCTTC.

This clonotype was recorded a few times. The genes are TRBV9 and TRBJ2-3; 11 bases agree with TRBD2. The length of the CDR3 is 16 residues. The trim removed 3 bases at V and 2 bases at J, leaving 5 bases unmatched. Germline CDR1 reads SGDLS; CDR2 reads YYNGEE. CDR3 loop: CASSAGTSGYTDTQYF. The CDR3 DNA follows: TGTGCCAGCAGCGCCGGGACTAGCGGTTACACAGATACGCAGTATTTT. The full variable domain, rest sourced from reference TRBV9 and TRBJ2-3, is DSGVTQTPKHLITATGQRVTLRCSPRSGDLSVYWYQQSLDQGLQFLIQYYNGEERAKGNILERFSAQQFPDLHSELNLSSLELGDSALYFCASSAGTSGYTDTQYFGPGTRLTVL.

The table lists this clonotype with many counts. V gene TRBV3-1 combines with J gene TRBJ2-1; tentatively, D is TRBD2 (6 bases). The CDR3 is 17 residues long. Germline CDR1 is LGHDT and CDR2 is YNNKEL (reference sequence). Trimming removed 0 bases at V and 3 bases at J, with 15 bases between. CDR3 sequence (DNA): TGTGCCAGCAGCCAAGATCCCAATAGCGGATTCTACAATGAGCAGTTCTTC. This codes for CASSQDPNSGFYNEQFF.

This clonotype was counted a few times. The V call is TRBV5-4, the J call TRBJ1-2; D is unclear. Trimming pared 0 bases from V and 2 bases from J, leaving 2 bases between. Germline assignment: CDR1 SGHNT and CDR2 YYREEE (reference sequence). The CDR3 is 12 residues long. This CDR3 is CASSLDNYGYTF. The CDR3 DNA sequence: TGTGCCAGCAGCTTGGACAACTATGGCTACACCTTC.